The 26 T cell receptor beta chains listed next were all sequenced from one sample in a study of chemoradiotherapy in HPV16-positive cancers (dated by TCRdb to 2021 to 2024). Receptors were amplified or captured by the immunoSEQ multiplex PCR assay. TCRdb took over this immuneACCESS table, retaining in-frame rearrangements with V and J assigned. Such tables are incomplete; in checked studies, under half of the missing clones stem from an unresolved V gene, and the remainder is unexplained. The sample contains around 3,500 clones, around 94% of them found a single time. The ten largest clones represent around 2% of the sample. Sampling was done from a patient who underwent chemoradiotherapy. These TCRs come from a human donor with HPV-associated anogenital cancer.

This rearrangement joins TRBV6-6 to TRBJ2-5, with unresolved D. This CDR3 spans 11 amino acids. Trimming removed 4 bases from V and 5 bases from J, with 5 bases in between. Germline CDR1 and CDR2: MNHNY and SVGAGI (reference sequence). The CDR3 loop reads CASSFRETQYF. DNA for the CDR3: TGTGCCAGCAGTTTTAGGGAGACCCAGTACTTC.

The chain uses TRBV6-1 and TRBJ2-1; 12 nucleotides align to TRBD2. Trimming cost V 7 bases and J 7 bases; bases outside gene matches: 8. The CDR3 is 15 amino acids. Germline V gene sequence: CDR1 MNHNS, CDR2 SASEGT. In DNA, the CDR3 is TGTGCCAGCACCCAGCCGACTAGCGGGGGTAATGAGCAGTTCTTC. Protein sequence: CASTQPTSGGNEQFF.

The genes are TRBV29-1 and TRBJ2-3; D is uncertain. Germline V gene lookup returns CDR1 SQVTM and CDR2 ANQGSEA. V was shortened by 4 bases and J by 4 bases, with 9 bases between the two germline ends. This CDR3 has 12 residues. The CDR3 spells CSVVPRADTQYF. CDR3 sequence (DNA): TGCAGCGTTGTCCCCCGAGCAGATACGCAGTATTTT.

This chain connects TRBV19 to TRBJ2-7; 7 bases fit TRBD1. V lost 6 bases to trimming and J lost 3 bases; unmatched junction nucleotides: 8. The germline CDR1 and CDR2 sequences are LNHDA and SQIVND (reference sequence). The CDR3 consists of 14 residues. CDR3 amino acids: CASRGTGTVYEQYF. The CDR3 DNA reads as TGTGCCAGTAGGGGAACCGGGACAGTCTACGAGCAGTACTTC.

This chain joins TRBV6-6 and TRBJ2-6; D gene unclear. The ends were cut back, 2 bases at V and 4 bases at J, with 6 bases in the middle. The CDR3 is 14 residues long. Germline CDR1 and CDR2: MNHNY and SVGAGI (reference sequence). DNA for the CDR3: TGTGCCAGCAGTTACGTTTCGGGGGCCAACGTCCTGACTTTC. It yields the protein CASSYVSGANVLTF.

The table lists this clone with a count of one. The rearrangement uses TRBV5-1 and TRBJ1-2, with a weak D call TRBD1 (5 bases). The V gene lost 3 bases and the J gene lost 3 bases, with 9 bases spanning the gap. The CDR3 has 13 amino acids. Germline-derived CDR1 and CDR2 are SGHRS and YFSETQ. As DNA, the CDR3 is TGCGCCAGCAGCTGGGGGGGAGACTATGGCTACACCTTC. This gives the protein CASSWGGDYGYTF.

The rearrangement uses TRBV25-1 and TRBJ2-3; weak D call: TRBD1 (6 bases). This CDR3 has 16 amino acids. The germline gives CDR1 MGHDK, CDR2 SYGVNS. V was pared by 3 bases and J by 1 base, with 14 bases between. DNA of the CDR3: TGTGCCAGCAGTGACAAACAGGGAAAGGGCACAGATACGCAGTATTTT. Amino acid sequence: CASSDKQGKGTDTQYF. Filled out from reference TRBV25-1 and TRBJ2-3, the complete variable domain reads EADIYQTPRYLVIGTGKKITLECSQTMGHDKMYWYQQDPGMELHLIHYSYGVNSTEKGDLSSESTVSRIRTEHFPLTLESARPSHTSQYLCASSDKQGKGTDTQYFGPGTRLTVL.

V gene TRBV19 combines with J gene TRBJ2-1; D call uncertain. The CDR3 runs to 17 residues. Per the germline V gene, CDR1 is LNHDA and CDR2 is SQIVND (reference sequence). The V end lost 3 bases, the J end lost 0 bases, and 15 bases lay between the germline ends. The CDR3 DNA reads TGTGCCAGTAGTATTTCCGGTATACCCAGCTCCTACAATGAGCAGTTCTTC. Its translation is CASSISGIPSSYNEQFF.

The J gene is TRBJ2-5, the V gene TRBV28, with D hard to call. Germline lookup yields CDR1 MDHEN and CDR2 SYDVKM. V lost 2 bases to trimming and J lost 1 base, with 8 bases between them. The CDR3 contains 14 residues. In DNA, the CDR3 is TGTGCCAGCAGTTTAATAGGCCTCCAAGAGACCCAGTACTTC. Translation: CASSLIGLQETQYF.

This sequence joins TRBV7-2 and TRBJ2-1; possible D gene TRBD1, 6 bases. Germline V gene lookup returns CDR1 SGHTA and CDR2 FQGNSA. This CDR3 has 16 residues. Trimming cost V 2 bases and J 8 bases, with 19 bases left between them. CDR3: CASSLRGSGGFDEQFF. The CDR3 nucleotides read TGTGCCAGCAGCTTAAGGGGGAGCGGTGGGTTCGATGAGCAGTTCTTC.

V and J are TRBV6-6 and TRBJ1-3; 9 positions match TRBD1. V lost 0 bases to trimming and J lost 4 bases; unmatched junction nucleotides: 4. The CDR3 runs to 16 residues. The V gene's germline CDR1 is MNHNY and CDR2 SVGAGI (reference sequence). CDR3 loop: CASSYSLGTGGNTIYF. The CDR3 coding sequence is TGTGCCAGCAGTTACTCACTCGGGACAGGGGGAAACACCATATATTTT.

The J gene is TRBJ2-7, the V gene TRBV5-1; D is perhaps TRBD1 (6 bases). The CDR3 sequence is 13 residues long. Germline CDR1 SGHRS, CDR2 YFSETQ. Trimming stripped 3 bases from V and 2 bases from J, with 9 bases between. The CDR3 nucleotides read TGCGCCAGCAGCTGGGACAAAACCTACGAGCAGTACTTC. It translates to CASSWDKTYEQYF.

The chain employs TRBV5-1 and TRBJ2-3; unclear D gene. Trimming removed 0 bases from V and 3 bases from J, with 8 bases in between. Germline V gene data show CDR1 as SGHRS and CDR2 as YFSETQ. There are 14 residues in the CDR3. This CDR3 reads CASSLVIQTDTQYF. The CDR3 DNA sequence: TGCGCCAGCAGCTTGGTCATTCAGACAGATACGCAGTATTTT.

Here the CDR3 reads CASGYGASTDTQYF. The CDR3 DNA follows: TGTGCCAGCGGCTATGGGGCTAGCACAGATACGCAGTATTTT. The chain uses TRBV7-2 and TRBJ2-3; D is perhaps TRBD1 (5 bases). Trimming removed 8 bases from V and 0 bases from J, with 12 bases in between. There are 14 residues in the CDR3. Germline loops: CDR1 SGHTA, CDR2 FQGNSA.

This clone came up a few times. This chain uses TRBV7-9 with TRBJ1-1; D remains unclear. The V gene's germline CDR1 is SEHNR and CDR2 FQNEAQ (reference sequence). The V gene lost 0 bases and the J gene lost 3 bases, with 2 bases spanning the gap. The CDR3 sequence is 12 residues long. The CDR3 spells CASSLAHTEAFF. CDR3 nucleotides: TGTGCCAGCAGCTTAGCGCACACTGAAGCTTTCTTT.

This chain joins TRBV9 and TRBJ1-1; a possible D gene is TRBD1 (5 bases). V was pared by 3 bases and J by 10 bases, with 22 bases between. CDR3 length: 15 amino acids. Per the germline V gene, CDR1 is SGDLS and CDR2 is YYNGEE. CDR3 protein: CASSASGTHSSGAFF. For the CDR3, the DNA is TGTGCCAGCAGCGCCTCCGGGACCCACTCCTCCGGAGCTTTCTTT.

This chain joins TRBV19 and TRBJ1-1; no firm D call. V was pared by 6 bases and J by 1 base, with 6 bases between. Germline values: CDR1 LNHDA, CDR2 SQIVND (reference sequence). The CDR3 runs to 12 residues. The chain's CDR3 is CASRYGNTEAFF. In nucleotides, the CDR3 is TGTGCCAGTAGGTACGGGAACACTGAAGCTTTCTTT.

J is TRBJ2-1 and V is TRBV6-5, with D possibly being TRBD2 (6 bases). The CDR3 runs 13 residues. Germline CDR1 MNHEY, CDR2 SVGAGI. With 2 bases removed from V and 10 bases from J, the gap between germline ends came to 12 bases. CDR3 sequence: CASSYPPGLEQFF. CDR3 nucleotide sequence: TGTGCCAGCAGTTACCCCCCGGGACTCGAGCAGTTCTTC.

This chain connects TRBV6-1 to TRBJ1-1; 9 bases fit TRBD1. This CDR3 contains 16 residues. From germline, CDR1 is MNHNS and CDR2 SASEGT. J was trimmed by 4 bases and V by 5 bases; bases with no gene match: 11. CDR3 amino acids: CASSQVGGQGGTEAFF. For the CDR3, the DNA is TGTGCCAGCAGTCAAGTGGGGGGACAGGGCGGCACTGAAGCTTTCTTT.

This chain uses TRBV7-8 with TRBJ2-3, with TRBD2 identical over 9 bases. Germline-derived CDR1 and CDR2 are SGHVS and FQNEAQ. The J segment lost 1 base and the V segment lost 2 bases, leaving 4 bases of the junction unmatched. This CDR3 has 16 residues. CDR3 DNA: TGTGCCAGCAGCTTAATCCAGCGGGGGGGCACAGATACGCAGTATTTT. Translating it yields CASSLIQRGGTDTQYF.

V and J are TRBV7-8 and TRBJ2-3; no firm D call. The CDR3 is 16 amino acids. V lost 1 base and J 0 bases, leaving 11 bases between the germline ends. Germline values: CDR1 SGHVS, CDR2 FQNEAQ. The CDR3 region is CASSLEGGASTDTQYF. In DNA form, the CDR3 reads TGTGCCAGCAGCTTAGAGGGCGGAGCTAGCACAGATACGCAGTATTTT.

The chain joins TRBV25-1 to TRBJ1-5; D perhaps matches TRBD1 (6 bases). CDR3 length: 12 residues. The germline CDR1 and CDR2 sequences are MGHDK and SYGVNS. Between the trimmed V and J ends, which lost 6 bases and 7 bases, there was a span of 10 bases. The CDR3 is CASRQGWQPQHF. DNA of the CDR3: TGTGCCAGCAGACAGGGTTGGCAGCCCCAGCATTTT.

The chain links TRBV9 to TRBJ1-2; D unresolved. Looked up from germline, CDR1 is SGDLS and CDR2 is YYNGEE. Deletions cut 0 bases from V and 4 bases from J, with 13 bases between. This CDR3 comprises 15 residues. In DNA form, the CDR3 reads TGTGCCAGCAGCGTAGATTGGACGTTAGGCTATGGCTACACCTTC. Translation: CASSVDWTLGYGYTF.

The rearrangement uses TRBV2 and TRBJ2-5; 14 bases are shared with TRBD2. The ends lost 6 bases at V and 2 bases at J; junction bases unmatched: 5. Germline V gene data show CDR1 as SNHLY and CDR2 as FYNNEI. The length of the CDR3 is 16 residues. CDR3 nucleotide sequence: TGTGCCAGCAGCCTAGGACTAGCGGGGGGACAAGAGACCCAGTACTTC. It specifies CASSLGLAGGQETQYF.

The rearrangement links TRBV5-8 to TRBJ2-3; D remains ambiguous. Trimming removed 0 bases from V and 2 bases from J, with 7 bases in between. The CDR3 loop spans 14 amino acids. Germline CDR1 reads SGHTS; CDR2 reads YDEGEE. CDR3 coding DNA: TGTGCCAGCAGCTTGGTCGGCTTCACAGATACGCAGTATTTT. Protein sequence: CASSLVGFTDTQYF.

The chain recombines TRBV19 with TRBJ1-2; D remains unclear. CDR3 length equals 16 residues. Germline V gene lookup returns CDR1 LNHDA and CDR2 SQIVND (reference sequence). Trimming left V 6 bases short and J 7 bases short, with 24 bases between. The CDR3 is CASSEVGRDPPGGYTF. CDR3 in DNA: TGTGCCAGTAGCGAAGTGGGAAGAGACCCGCCGGGTGGCTACACCTTC.